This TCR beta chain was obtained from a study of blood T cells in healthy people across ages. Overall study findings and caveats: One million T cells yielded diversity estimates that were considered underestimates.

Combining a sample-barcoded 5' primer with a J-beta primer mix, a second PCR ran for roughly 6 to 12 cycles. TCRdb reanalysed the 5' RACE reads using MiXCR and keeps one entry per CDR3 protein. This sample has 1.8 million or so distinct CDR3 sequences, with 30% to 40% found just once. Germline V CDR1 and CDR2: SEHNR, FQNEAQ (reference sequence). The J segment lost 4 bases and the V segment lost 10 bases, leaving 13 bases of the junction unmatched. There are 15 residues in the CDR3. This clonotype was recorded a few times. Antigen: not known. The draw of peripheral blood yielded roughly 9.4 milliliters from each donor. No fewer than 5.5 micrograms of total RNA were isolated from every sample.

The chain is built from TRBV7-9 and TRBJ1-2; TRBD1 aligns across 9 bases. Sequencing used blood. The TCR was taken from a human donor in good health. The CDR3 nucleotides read TGTGCCACCGCGAACCCCGGGACAGGGCTCTATGGCTACACCTTC. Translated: CATANPGTGLYGYTF. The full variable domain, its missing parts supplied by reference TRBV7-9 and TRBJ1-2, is DTGVSQNPRHKITKRGQNVTFRCDPISEHNRLYWYRQTLGQGPEFLTYFQNEAQLEKSRLLSDRFSAERPKGSFSTLEIQRTEQGDSAMYLCATANPGTGLYGYTFGSGTRLTVV.